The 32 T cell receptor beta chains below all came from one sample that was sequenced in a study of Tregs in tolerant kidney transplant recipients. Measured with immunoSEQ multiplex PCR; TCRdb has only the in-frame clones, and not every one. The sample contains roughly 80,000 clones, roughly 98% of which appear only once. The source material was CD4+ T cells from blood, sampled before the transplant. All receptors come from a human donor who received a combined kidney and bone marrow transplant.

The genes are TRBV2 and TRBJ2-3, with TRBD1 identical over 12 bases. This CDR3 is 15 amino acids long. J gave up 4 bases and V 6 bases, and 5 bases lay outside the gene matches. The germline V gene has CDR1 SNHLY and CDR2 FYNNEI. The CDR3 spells CASRWDRGRADTQYF. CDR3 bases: TGTGCCAGCAGATGGGACAGGGGGCGCGCAGATACGCAGTATTTT.

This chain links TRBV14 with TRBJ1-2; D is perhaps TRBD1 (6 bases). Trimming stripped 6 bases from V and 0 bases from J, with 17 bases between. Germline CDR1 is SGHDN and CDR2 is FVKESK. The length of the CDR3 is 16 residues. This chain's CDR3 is CASRYRVGVPNYGYTF. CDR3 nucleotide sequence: TGTGCCAGCAGATACAGGGTAGGGGTTCCTAACTATGGCTACACCTTC. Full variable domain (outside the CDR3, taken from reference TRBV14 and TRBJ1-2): EAGVTQFPSHSVIEKGQTVTLRCDPISGHDNLYWYRRVMGKEIKFLLHFVKESKQDESGMPNNRFLAERTGGTYSTLKVQPAELEDSGVYFCASRYRVGVPNYGYTFGSGTRLTVV.

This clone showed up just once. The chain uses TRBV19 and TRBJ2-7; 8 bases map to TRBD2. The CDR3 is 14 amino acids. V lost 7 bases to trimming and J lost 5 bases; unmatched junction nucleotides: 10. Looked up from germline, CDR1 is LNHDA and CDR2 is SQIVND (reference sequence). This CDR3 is CASNYGNSGDEQYF. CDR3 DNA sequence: TGTGCCAGTAACTATGGGAATAGCGGGGACGAGCAGTACTTC.

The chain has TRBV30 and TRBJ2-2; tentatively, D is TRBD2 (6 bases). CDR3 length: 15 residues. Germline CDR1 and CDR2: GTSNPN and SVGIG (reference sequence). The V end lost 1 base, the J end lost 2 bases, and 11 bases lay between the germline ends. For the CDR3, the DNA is TGTGCCTGGAGTGGCGGGACCATTAACACCGGGGAGCTGTTTTTT. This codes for CAWSGGTINTGELFF. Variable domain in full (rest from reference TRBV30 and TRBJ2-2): SQTIHQWPATLVQPVGSPLSLECTVEGTSNPNLYWYRQAAGRGLQLLFYSVGIGQISSEVPQNLSASRPQDRQFILSSKKLLLSDSGFYLCAWSGGTINTGELFFGEGSRLTVL.

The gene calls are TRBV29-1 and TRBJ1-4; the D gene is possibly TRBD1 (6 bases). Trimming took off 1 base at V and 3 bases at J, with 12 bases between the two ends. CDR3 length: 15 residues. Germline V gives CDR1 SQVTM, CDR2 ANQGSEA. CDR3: CSVEVTGAANEKLFF. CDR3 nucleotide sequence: TGCAGCGTTGAAGTGACAGGAGCAGCTAATGAAAAACTGTTTTTT.

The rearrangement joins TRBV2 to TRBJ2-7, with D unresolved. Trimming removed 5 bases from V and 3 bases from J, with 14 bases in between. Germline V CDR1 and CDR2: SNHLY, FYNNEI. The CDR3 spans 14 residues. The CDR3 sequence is CASSRVRNFYEQYF. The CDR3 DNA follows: TGTGCCAGCAGTCGAGTGAGGAACTTCTACGAGCAGTACTTC.

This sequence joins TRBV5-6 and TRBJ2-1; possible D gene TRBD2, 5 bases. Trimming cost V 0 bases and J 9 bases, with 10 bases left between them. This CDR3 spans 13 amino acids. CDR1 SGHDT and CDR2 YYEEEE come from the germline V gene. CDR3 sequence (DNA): TGTGCCAGCAGCTTGGGACCGGGATTTGAGCAGTTCTTC. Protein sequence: CASSLGPGFEQFF.

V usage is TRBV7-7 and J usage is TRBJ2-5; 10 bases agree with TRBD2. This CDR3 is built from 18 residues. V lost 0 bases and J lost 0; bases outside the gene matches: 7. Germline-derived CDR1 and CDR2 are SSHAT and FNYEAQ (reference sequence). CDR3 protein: CASSLASGSGRYQETQYF. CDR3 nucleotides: TGTGCCAGCAGCTTAGCCTCAGGTAGCGGGAGGTACCAAGAGACCCAGTACTTC.

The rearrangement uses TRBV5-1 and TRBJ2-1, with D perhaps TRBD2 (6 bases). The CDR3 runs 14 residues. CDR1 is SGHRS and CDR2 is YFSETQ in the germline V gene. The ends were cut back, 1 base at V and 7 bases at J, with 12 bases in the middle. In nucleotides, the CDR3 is TGCGCCAGCAGCTTGTATGGGACTCAGAATGAGCAGTTCTTC. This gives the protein CASSLYGTQNEQFF.

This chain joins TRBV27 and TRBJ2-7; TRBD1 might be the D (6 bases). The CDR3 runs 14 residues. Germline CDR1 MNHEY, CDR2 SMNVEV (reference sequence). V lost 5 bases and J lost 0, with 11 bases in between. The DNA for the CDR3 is TGTGCCAGCAGTACTACAGGGACCTCCTACGAGCAGTACTTC. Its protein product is CASSTTGTSYEQYF.

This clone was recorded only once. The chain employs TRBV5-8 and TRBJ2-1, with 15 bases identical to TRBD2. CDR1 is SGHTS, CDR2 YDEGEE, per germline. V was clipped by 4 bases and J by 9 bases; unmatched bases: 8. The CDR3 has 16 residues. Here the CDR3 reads CASSPIGTSGGSEQFF. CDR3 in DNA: TGTGCCAGCAGCCCGATCGGGACTAGCGGGGGGAGTGAGCAGTTCTTC.

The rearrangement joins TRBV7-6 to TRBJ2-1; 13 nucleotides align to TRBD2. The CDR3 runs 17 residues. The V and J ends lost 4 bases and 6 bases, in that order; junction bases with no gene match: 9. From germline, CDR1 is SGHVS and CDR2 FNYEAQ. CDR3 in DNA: TGTGCCAGCAGCTCGGGACCGGGACTAGCGGGACTCAATGAGCAGTTCTTC. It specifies CASSSGPGLAGLNEQFF.

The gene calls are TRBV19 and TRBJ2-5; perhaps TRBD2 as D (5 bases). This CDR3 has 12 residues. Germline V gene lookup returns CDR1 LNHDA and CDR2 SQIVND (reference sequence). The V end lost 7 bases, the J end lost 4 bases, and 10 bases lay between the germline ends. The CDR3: CASNRGSETQYF. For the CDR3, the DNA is TGTGCCAGTAATCGGGGTTCAGAGACCCAGTACTTC.

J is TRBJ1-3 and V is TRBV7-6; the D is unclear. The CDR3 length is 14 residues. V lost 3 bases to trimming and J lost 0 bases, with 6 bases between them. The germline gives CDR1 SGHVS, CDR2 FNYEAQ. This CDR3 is CASSFSFSGNTIYF. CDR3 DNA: TGTGCCAGCAGCTTTAGCTTCTCTGGAAACACCATATATTTT.

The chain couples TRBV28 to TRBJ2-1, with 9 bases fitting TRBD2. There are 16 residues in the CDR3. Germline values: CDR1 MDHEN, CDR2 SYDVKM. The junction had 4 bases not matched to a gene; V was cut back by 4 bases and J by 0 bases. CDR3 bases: TGTGCCAGCAGTTCGGCGGGGGGGGTCTCCTACAATGAGCAGTTCTTC. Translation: CASSSAGGVSYNEQFF. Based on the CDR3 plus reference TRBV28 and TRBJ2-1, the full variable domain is DVKVTQSSRYLVKRTGEKVFLECVQDMDHENMFWYRQDPGLGLRLIYFSYDVKMKEKGDIPEGYSVSREKKERFSLILESASTNQTSMYLCASSSAGGVSYNEQFFGPGTRLTVL.

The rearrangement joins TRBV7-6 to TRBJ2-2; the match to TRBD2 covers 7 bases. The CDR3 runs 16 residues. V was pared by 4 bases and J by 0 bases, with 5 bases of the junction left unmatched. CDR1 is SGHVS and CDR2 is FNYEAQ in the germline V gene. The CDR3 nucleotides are TGTGCCAGCAGCTCCGGACTAGTCGCGAACACCGGGGAGCTGTTTTTT. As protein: CASSSGLVANTGELFF.

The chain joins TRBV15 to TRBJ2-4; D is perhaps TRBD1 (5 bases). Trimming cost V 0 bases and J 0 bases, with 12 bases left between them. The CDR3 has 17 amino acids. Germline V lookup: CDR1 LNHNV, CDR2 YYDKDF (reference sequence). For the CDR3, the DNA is TGTGCCACCAGCAGAGATAACTGGGGCCTAGCCAAAAACATTCAGTACTTC. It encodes CATSRDNWGLAKNIQYF.

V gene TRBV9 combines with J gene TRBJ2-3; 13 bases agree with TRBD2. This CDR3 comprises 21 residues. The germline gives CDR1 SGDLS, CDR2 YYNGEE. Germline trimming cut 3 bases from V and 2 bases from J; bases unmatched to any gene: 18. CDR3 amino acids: CASSARPGLAGPSRTTDTQYF. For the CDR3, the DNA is TGTGCCAGCAGCGCAAGACCGGGACTAGCGGGACCAAGCCGAACCACAGATACGCAGTATTTT.

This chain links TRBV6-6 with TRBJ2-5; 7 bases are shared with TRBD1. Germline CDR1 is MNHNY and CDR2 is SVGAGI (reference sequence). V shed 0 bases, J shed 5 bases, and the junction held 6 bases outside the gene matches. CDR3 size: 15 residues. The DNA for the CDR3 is TGTGCCAGCAGTTACTCTGACAGGGCAGGGGAGACCCAGTACTTC. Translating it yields CASSYSDRAGETQYF.

The CDR3 DNA sequence: TGTGCCAGCAGCCTCGGTAGCAATCAGCCCCAGCATTTT. Translated: CASSLGSNQPQHF. The chain carries TRBV5-6 and TRBJ1-5, with D uncertain. This CDR3 region has 13 residues. Trimming shortened V by 4 bases and J by 0 bases, and 5 bases separated the two germline ends. Germline V gene data show CDR1 as SGHDT and CDR2 as YYEEEE.

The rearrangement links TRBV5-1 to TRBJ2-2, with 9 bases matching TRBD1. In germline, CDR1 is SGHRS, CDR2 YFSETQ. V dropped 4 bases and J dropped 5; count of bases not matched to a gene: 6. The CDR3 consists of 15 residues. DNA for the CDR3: TGCGCCAGCAGCGGCGGGACAGGGTCTACCGGGGAGCTGTTTTTT. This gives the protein CASSGGTGSTGELFF.

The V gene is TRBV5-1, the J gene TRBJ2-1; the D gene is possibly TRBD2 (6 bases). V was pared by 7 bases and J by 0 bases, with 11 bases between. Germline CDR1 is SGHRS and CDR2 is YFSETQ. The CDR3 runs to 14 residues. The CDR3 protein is CASAGLSSYNEQFF. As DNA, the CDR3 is TGCGCCAGCGCGGGGCTGAGCTCCTACAATGAGCAGTTCTTC.

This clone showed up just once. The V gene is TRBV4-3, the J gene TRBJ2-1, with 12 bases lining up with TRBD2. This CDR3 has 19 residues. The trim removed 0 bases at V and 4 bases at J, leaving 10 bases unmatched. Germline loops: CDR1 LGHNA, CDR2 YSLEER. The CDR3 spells CASSQDIGATSGSYNEQFF. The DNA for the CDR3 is TGCGCCAGCAGCCAAGATATCGGGGCGACTAGCGGGAGTTACAATGAGCAGTTCTTC.

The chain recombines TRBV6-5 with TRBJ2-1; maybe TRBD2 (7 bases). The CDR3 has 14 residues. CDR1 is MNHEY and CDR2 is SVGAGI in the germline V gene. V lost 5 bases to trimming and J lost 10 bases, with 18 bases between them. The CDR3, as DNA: TGTGCCAGCAGTCGGGGGAGGGACACGGTCGAGCAGTTCTTC. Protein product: CASSRGRDTVEQFF.

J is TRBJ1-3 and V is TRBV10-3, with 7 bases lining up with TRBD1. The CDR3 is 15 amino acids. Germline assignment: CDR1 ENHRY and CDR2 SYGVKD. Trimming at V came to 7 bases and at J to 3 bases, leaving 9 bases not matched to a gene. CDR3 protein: CAINPTGSGGNTIYF. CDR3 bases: TGTGCCATCAACCCGACAGGGTCGGGTGGAAACACCATATATTTT.

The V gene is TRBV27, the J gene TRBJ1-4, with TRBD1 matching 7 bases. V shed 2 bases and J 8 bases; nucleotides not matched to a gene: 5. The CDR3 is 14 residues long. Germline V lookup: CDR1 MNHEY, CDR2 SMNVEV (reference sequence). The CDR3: CASSLIRDSEKLFF. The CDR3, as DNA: TGTGCCAGCAGTTTAATTAGGGACAGCGAAAAACTGTTTTTT.

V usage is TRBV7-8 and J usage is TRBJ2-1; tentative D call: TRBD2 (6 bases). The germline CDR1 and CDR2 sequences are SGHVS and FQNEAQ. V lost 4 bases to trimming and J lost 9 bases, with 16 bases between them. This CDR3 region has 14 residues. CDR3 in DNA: TGTGCCAGCAGCTATCCTAGCGCTGGCGGTGAGCAGTTCTTC. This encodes CASSYPSAGGEQFF.

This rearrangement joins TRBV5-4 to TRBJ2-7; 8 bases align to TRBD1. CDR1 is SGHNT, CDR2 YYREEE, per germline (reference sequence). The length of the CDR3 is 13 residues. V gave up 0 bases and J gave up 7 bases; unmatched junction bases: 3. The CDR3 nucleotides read TGTGCCAGCAGCTTGGAGAGGGACAGGGAGCAGTACTTC. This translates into CASSLERDREQYF. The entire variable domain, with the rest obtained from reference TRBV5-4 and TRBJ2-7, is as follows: ETGVTQSPTHLIKTRGQQVTLRCSSQSGHNTVSWYQQALGQGPQFIFQYYREEENGRGNFPPRFSGLQFPNYSSELNVNALELDDSALYLCASSLERDREQYFGPGTRLTVT.

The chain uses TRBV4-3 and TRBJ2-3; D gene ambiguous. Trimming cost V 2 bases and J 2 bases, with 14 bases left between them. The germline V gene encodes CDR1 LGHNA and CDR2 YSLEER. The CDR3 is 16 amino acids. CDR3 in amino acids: CASSQRTSHYTDTQYF. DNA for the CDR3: TGCGCCAGCAGCCAACGCACATCGCACTACACAGATACGCAGTATTTT.

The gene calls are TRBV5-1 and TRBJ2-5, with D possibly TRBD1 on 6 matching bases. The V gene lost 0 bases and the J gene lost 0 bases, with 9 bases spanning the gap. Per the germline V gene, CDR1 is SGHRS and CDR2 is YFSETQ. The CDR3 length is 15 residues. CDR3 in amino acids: CASSLGTADQETQYF. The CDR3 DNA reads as TGCGCCAGCAGCTTGGGGACAGCGGACCAAGAGACCCAGTACTTC. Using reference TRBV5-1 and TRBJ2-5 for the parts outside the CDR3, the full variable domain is KAGVTQTPRYLIKTRGQQVTLSCSPISGHRSVSWYQQTPGQGLQFLFEYFSETQRNKGNFPGRFSGRQFSNSRSEMNVSTLELGDSALYLCASSLGTADQETQYFGPGTRLLVL.

In nucleotides, the CDR3 is TGTGCCACCAGCAGAGATCCCCCATCTAGAGGGTCCACTGAAGCTTTCTTT. It codes for CATSRDPPSRGSTEAFF. V and J are TRBV15 and TRBJ1-1; no definite D call. Trimming stripped 0 bases from V and 4 bases from J, with 18 bases between. The CDR3 length is 17 residues. In germline, CDR1 is LNHNV, CDR2 YYDKDF (reference sequence).

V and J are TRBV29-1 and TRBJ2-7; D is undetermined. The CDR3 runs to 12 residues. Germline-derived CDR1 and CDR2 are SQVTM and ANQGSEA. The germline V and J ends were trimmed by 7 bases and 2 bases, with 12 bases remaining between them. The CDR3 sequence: CSAGSQTYEQYF. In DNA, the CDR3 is TGCAGCGCAGGCAGTCAAACCTACGAGCAGTACTTC.